The rows below give T cell receptor beta chains drawn from one sample of a study of cytomegalovirus exposure and HLA in healthy donors. Libraries were prepared by immunoSEQ multiplex PCR; TCRdb keeps only in-frame clonotypes and omits some of them. The sample records 100,000 to 150,000 clones, less than 80% being singletons. Sequencing was carried out using PBMCs. Every receptor here comes from a man between 50 and 59 years old in good health and CMV-seronegative. Each CDR3 is given with its conserved first and last residue. The order of the fields is V gene, J gene, D gene, clone size, CDR3 DNA, CDR3 protein. D genes are given only for firm matches. Expanded clones get a size class; other rows say once, few or many, or leave the size out.

>TRBV6-5|TRBJ1-6|NA|few
TGTGCCAGCAAGTCCCAGGGGTGGAATTCACCCCTCCACTTT
CASKSQGWNSPLHF
>TRBV4-2|TRBJ2-5|NA|once
TGTGCCAGCAGCCCCCGCTTCAAAGACTACCAAGAGACCCAGTACTTC
CASSPRFKDYQETQYF
>TRBV6-6|TRBJ1-2|TRBD1|NA
TGTGCCAGCAGTTACGGGACAGGGGAAGGCTACACCTTC
CASSYGTGEGYTF
>TRBV5-1|TRBJ2-7|TRBD1|NA
TGCGCCAGCAGCGCCGCCAGGGGGCTCTCCCGCGAGCAGTACTTC
CASSAARGLSREQYF
>TRBV10-3|TRBJ2-3|TRBD1|once
TGTGCCGCCAGACAGGGGGTGAACACAGATACGCAGTATTTT
CAARQGVNTDTQYF
>TRBV7-9|TRBJ1-3|NA|few
TGTGCCAGCAGTACAGGAGGCGGGAGAAACACCATATATTTT
CASSTGGGRNTIYF
>TRBV4-1|TRBJ2-7|NA|NA
TGCGCCAGCAGCCAAGATGTACGGTACGAGCAGTACTTC
CASSQDVRYEQYF
>TRBV29-1|TRBJ2-4|NA|NA
TGCAGCGTTGAAGTGAGGGCCAAAAACATTCAGTACTTC
CSVEVRAKNIQYF
>TRBV5-6|TRBJ1-3|NA|NA
TGTGCCAGCAGCTTGGGGAGCTACTCTGGAAACACCATATATTTT
CASSLGSYSGNTIYF
>TRBV11-1|TRBJ1-5|NA|NA
TGTGCCAGCAGCTCGGGTCAGGGGAATCAGCCCCAGCATTTT
CASSSGQGNQPQHF
>TRBV5-4|TRBJ2-4|NA|NA
TGTGCCAGCAGCCGAGACAGAGATGCGTCCAAAAACATTCAGTACTTC
CASSRDRDASKNIQYF
>TRBV27|TRBJ1-2|NA|NA
TGTGCCAGCAGTTTTCGTCAGGGAAGGGGATATGGCTACACCTTC
CASSFRQGRGYGYTF
>TRBV4-1|TRBJ1-1|TRBD1|once
TGCGCCAGCAGCCACTCCGGGACAGCGAACACTGAAGCTTTCTTT
CASSHSGTANTEAFF
>TRBV6-5|TRBJ2-7|TRBD1|NA
TGTGCCAGCTCACAGGGGGCCCCCTACGAGCAGTACTTC
CASSQGAPYEQYF
>TRBV5-1|TRBJ1-1|TRBD1|NA
TGCGCCAGCAGCTCCGGGACAGGGGCCTCCACTGAAGCTTTCTTT
CASSSGTGASTEAFF
>TRBV7-3|TRBJ2-1|NA|NA
TGTGCCAGCAGCTTAGACAGGAGAAATGAGCAGTTCTTC
CASSLDRRNEQFF
>TRBV6-4|TRBJ1-1|TRBD1|NA
TGTGCCAGCAGTGACTCAGGACAGGGAATAGCTTTCTTT
CASSDSGQGIAFF
>TRBV15|TRBJ2-2|NA|few
TGTGCCACCAGCAGAACCTTCGAGGGCGGGGAGCTGTTTTTT
CATSRTFEGGELFF
>TRBV5-1|TRBJ2-3|TRBD1|NA
TGCGCCAGCGCGCAGGGTGTTCGCAGGGGGGATACGCAGTATTTT
CASAQGVRRGDTQYF
>TRBV7-2|TRBJ1-4|TRBD1|NA
TGTGCCAGCAGCTTAGAGGGGGGACAGGGAAATGAAAAACTGTTTTTT
CASSLEGGQGNEKLFF
>TRBV5-8|TRBJ1-1|TRBD1|NA
TGTGCCAGCAGCCACCGGGACAGGGGCGGTACTGAAGCTTTCTTT
CASSHRDRGGTEAFF
>TRBV30|TRBJ1-2|NA|NA
TGTGCCTGGAGTGTGCGGGGGGACTATGGCTACACCTTC
CAWSVRGDYGYTF
>TRBV7-2|TRBJ1-1|NA|NA
TGTGCCTGCTGGGGGGGGAACACTGAAGCTTTCTTT
CACWGGNTEAFF
>TRBV4-2|TRBJ2-1|TRBD2|once
TGTGCCAGCAGCCAAGATCTCAGCGGGGGGGCCTACAATGAGCAGTTCTTC
CASSQDLSGGAYNEQFF
>TRBV7-3|TRBJ2-1|TRBD2|NA
TGTGCCAGCAGCTTAATGGGCGGGGGGTACAATGAGCAGTTCTTC
CASSLMGGGYNEQFF
>TRBV7-8|TRBJ2-1|NA|NA
TGTGCCAGCAGCAGTCGGTTTATGGCCAGGCGCTTTGATGAGCAGTTCTTC
CASSSRFMARRFDEQFF
>TRBV6-6|TRBJ2-3|NA|NA
TGTGCCAGCAGTTACTACGGACAGCGTACAGATACGCAGTATTTT
CASSYYGQRTDTQYF
>TRBV4-2|TRBJ2-2|NA|NA
TGTGCCAGCAGCCTCCGACGGCGGGACACCGGGGAGCTGTTTTTT
CASSLRRRDTGELFF
>TRBV6-5|TRBJ2-1|TRBD1|few
TGTGCCAGCAGTGGACAGGGGGCGGGGAATGAGCAGTTCTTC
CASSGQGAGNEQFF
>TRBV2|TRBJ1-5|NA|NA
TGTGCCAGCAGTGGGGGGCGCGGCGGCAATCAGCCCCAGCATTTT
CASSGGRGGNQPQHF
>TRBV21-1|TRBJ1-1|NA|few
TGTGCCAGCAGCAACCCCACAGGGAGGAACACTGAAGCTTTCTTT
CASSNPTGRNTEAFF
>TRBV5-6|TRBJ1-2|TRBD1|NA
TGTGCCAGCAGCACCGGGACAGCCTATGGCTACACCTTC
CASSTGTAYGYTF
>TRBV10-3|TRBJ2-3|NA|NA
TGTGCCATCCGTAGGGCGGGGGCGGGAGATACGCAGTATTTT
CAIRRAGAGDTQYF
>TRBV5-1|TRBJ2-1|TRBD1|NA
TGCGCCAGCAGCTCCTATCCGACAGGGCAACATTCCTACAATGAGCAGTTCTTC
CASSSYPTGQHSYNEQFF
>TRBV7-2|TRBJ1-1|TRBD1|once
TGTGCCAGCAGCTTAGAGGGGGCGGTGGGCACTGAAGCTTTCTTT
CASSLEGAVGTEAFF
>TRBV5-1|TRBJ2-1|NA|once
TGCGCCAGCAGCTTGGGACCTGAGGGTGAGCAGTTCTTC
CASSLGPEGEQFF
>TRBV21-1|TRBJ1-2|NA|NA
TGTGCCAGCAGCCCTAGGACAGCTGGCTACACCTTC
CASSPRTAGYTF
>TRBV28|TRBJ1-2|TRBD1|NA
TGTGCCAGCAGACTCACAACAGGGGGAGAGGCTGGCTACACCTTC
CASRLTTGGEAGYTF
>TRBV7-2|TRBJ1-3|NA|NA
TGTGCCAGCAGCCGTGATTCGGTTTCTGGAAACACCATATATTTT
CASSRDSVSGNTIYF
>TRBV5-1|TRBJ2-5|TRBD2|NA
TGCGCCAGCATGACTAGCGGGGGGGCGAACGGAGAGACCCAGTACTTC
CASMTSGGANGETQYF
>TRBV2|TRBJ2-7|NA|once
TGTGCCAGCACCCCGATGGGGAGAGCCTGGGAGTACTTC
CASTPMGRAWEYF
>TRBV6-5|TRBJ1-1|TRBD1|NA
TGTGCCAGCAGAATAGAGACAGGGAAAGCTGAAGCTTTCTTT
CASRIETGKAEAFF
>TRBV15|TRBJ1-2|NA|once
TGTGCCACCAGCAGAGGAGGAGGTTATGGCTACACCTTC
CATSRGGGYGYTF
>TRBV11-3|TRBJ2-6|TRBD1|NA
TGTGCCAGCAGCACCCATAAAGGGACAGGGGAATCTGGGGCCAACGTCCTGACTTTC
CASSTHKGTGESGANVLTF
>TRBV6-5|TRBJ1-1|NA|NA
TGTGCCAGCAGTTACGCCGACAGGCCCGGCACTGAAGCTTTCTTT
CASSYADRPGTEAFF
>TRBV6-5|TRBJ2-7|NA|NA
TGTGCCAGCAGTTCCCCCGGGGAGGTTAGAGAGCAGTACTTC
CASSSPGEVREQYF
>TRBV5-1|TRBJ1-1|NA|NA
TGCGCCAGCAGCTTGGGGACAAGGGGTGACACTGAAGCTTTCTTT
CASSLGTRGDTEAFF
>TRBV5-1|TRBJ2-3|NA|NA
TGCGCCAGCAGCCGGACTTTCACTAGCACAGATACGCAGTATTTT
CASSRTFTSTDTQYF
>TRBV6-1|TRBJ1-1|NA|NA
TGTGCCAGCAGTTCAACCGCAAGGGGCAACACTGAAGCTTTCTTT
CASSSTARGNTEAFF
>TRBV11-2|TRBJ2-3|TRBD2|once
TGTGCCAGCAGCTTAGGACTAGCGGGGGGTTCGGATACGCAGTATTTT
CASSLGLAGGSDTQYF
>TRBV27|TRBJ1-3|TRBD1|NA
TGTGCCAGCAGAAGCAGGGGGCCGGGAAACACCATATATTTT
CASRSRGPGNTIYF
>TRBV6-1|TRBJ2-2|TRBD2|NA
TGTGCCAGCAGTCCCGGGGGGGCCAACACCGGGGAGCTGTTTTTT
CASSPGGANTGELFF
>TRBV7-6|TRBJ1-6|NA|NA
TGTGCCAGCAGCGCCCCAGGTAGGGGCTCCTATAATTCACCCCTCCACTTT
CASSAPGRGSYNSPLHF
>TRBV5-6|TRBJ1-4|NA|NA
TGTGCCAGCTCTGCCCCGAGAGGATTGGGTGAAAAACTGTTTTTT
CASSAPRGLGEKLFF
>TRBV5-1|TRBJ2-5|NA|NA
TGCGCCAGCAGCCGGGGGGGACAGCAAGAGACCCAGTACTTC
CASSRGGQQETQYF